This T cell receptor (beta chain) was identified during a study of blood T cell repertoires in COVID-19. Study information: Some COVID-19 samples were acute and others convalescent; all came from the United States, Italy and Spain. T cells, B-cell-depleted T cells, or PBMCs provided the cDNA or gDNA that served as material.

With 0 bases removed from V and 5 bases from J, the gap between germline ends came to 8 bases. The CDR3 is 14 amino acids. CDR1 LGHNA and CDR2 YSLEER come from the germline V gene. Sequencing was performed with immunoSEQ multiplex PCR; in TCRdb, only in-frame clones are kept and a portion is missing. The repertoire holds more than 95,000 clones, with about 83% as singletons. The chain joins TRBV4-3 to TRBJ2-1; possibly TRBD1 for D (5 bases). The TCR comes from a man older than 75 with active or convalescent COVID-19. Source material: peripheral blood. CDR3 amino acids: CASSQEVQDNEQFF. The CDR3 DNA is TGCGCCAGCAGCCAAGAAGTACAGGACAATGAGCAGTTCTTC.